This is a list of T cell receptor beta chains from one sample in a study of blood T cell repertoires in COVID-19. The repertoire was sequenced with immunoSEQ multiplex PCR; TCRdb's copy has only in-frame clones and lacks some. The sample holds some 490,000 clones, approximately 83% seen once. Material: peripheral blood. All receptors derive from a human donor in a cohort sampled during active COVID-19. The CDR3 runs from the conserved cysteine through the conserved F or W. The order of the fields is V gene, clone size, D gene, CDR3 length, J gene, CDR3 protein, CDR3 DNA. A D gene is named only where the DNA matches it firmly. The size of a clone is reported for some rows only, either as once, few or many, or as a class for expanded clones.

TRBV3-1/TRBV3-2	NA	NA	14	TRBJ2-1	CASSQSHSYNEQFF	TGTGCCAGCAGCCAATCCCACTCCTACAATGAGCAGTTCTTC
TRBV7-9	NA	NA	15	TRBJ1-4	CASSRGDRLNEKLFF	TGTGCCAGCAGCCGAGGTGACAGGCTTAATGAAAAACTGTTTTTT
TRBV27	NA	NA	15	TRBJ2-7	CASSSRLGTNYEQYF	TGTGCCAGCAGTTCGAGACTAGGAACTAACTACGAGCAGTACTTC
TRBV5-1	NA	TRBD2	16	TRBJ2-7	CASSPRFGRELNEQYF	TGCGCCAGCAGCCCGAGGTTCGGGAGGGAGTTGAACGAGCAGTACTTC
TRBV28	NA	NA	17	TRBJ2-6	CASSAVGRGSGANVLTF	TGTGCCAGCAGTGCCGTGGGCAGGGGCTCTGGGGCCAACGTCCTGACTTTC
TRBV28	NA	TRBD2	14	TRBJ2-5	CASSLGTSIQTQYF	TGTGCCAGCAGTTTGGGGACTAGCATCCAGACCCAGTACTTC
TRBV7-9	NA	NA	18	TRBJ1-1	CASSLVGSPRGLGTEAFF	TGTGCCAGCAGCTTAGTCGGCAGCCCGAGGGGGTTGGGCACTGAAGCTTTCTTT
TRBV2	NA	TRBD2	17	TRBJ2-7	CASSQVLLAGGIYEQYF	TGTGCCAGCAGCCAGGTTCTACTAGCGGGAGGAATCTACGAGCAGTACTTC
TRBV21-1	NA	NA	16	TRBJ1-3	CASSRRRTGRGNTIYF	TGTGCCAGCAGCCGCCGAAGGACAGGGAGGGGAAACACCATATATTTT
TRBV18	NA	NA	15	TRBJ1-3	CASSPETSSGNTIYF	TGTGCCAGCTCACCTGAGACAAGCTCTGGAAACACCATATATTTT
TRBV11-3	NA	NA	13	TRBJ2-2	CASSPRGTGELFF	TGTGCCAGCAGCCCCCGGGGCACCGGGGAGCTGTTTTTT
TRBV19	NA	TRBD2	16	TRBJ2-1	CASSPLGTSGMGEQFF	TGTGCCAGTAGTCCCCTCGGGACTAGCGGGATGGGTGAGCAGTTCTTC
TRBV3-1/TRBV3-2	NA	NA	16	TRBJ1-1	CASSQDRGRVNTEAFF	TGTGCCAGCAGCCAAGATAGGGGCAGGGTGAACACTGAAGCTTTCTTT
TRBV10-1	NA	TRBD2	14	TRBJ2-5	CASSDGRPQETQYF	TGCGCCAGCAGCGACGGGAGGCCCCAAGAGACCCAGTACTTC
TRBV2	NA	TRBD1	14	TRBJ1-1	CASSEGQGASEAFF	TGTGCCAGCAGTGAGGGGCAGGGGGCGTCTGAAGCTTTCTTT
TRBV2	NA	NA	12	TRBJ1-6	CASRQTTGTQYF	TGTGCCAGCAGGCAAACAACCGGGACTCAATACTTT
TRBV5-1	once	NA	16	TRBJ2-5	CASSPRTKSYQETQYF	TGCGCCAGCAGCCCGCGGACTAAATCGTACCAAGAGACCCAGTACTTC
TRBV10-3	NA	NA	15	TRBJ2-1	CAISPGSGSYNEQFF	TGTGCCATCAGTCCGGGAAGTGGTTCCTACAATGAGCAGTTCTTC
TRBV3-1/TRBV3-2	NA	TRBD2	15	TRBJ2-1	CASRKREGLHNEQFF	TGTGCCAGCAGGAAGCGGGAGGGACTCCACAATGAGCAGTTCTTC
TRBV9	NA	NA	17	TRBJ2-1	CASSVGLGGGSYNEQFF	TGTGCCAGCAGCGTAGGGCTTGGCGGAGGGTCCTACAATGAGCAGTTCTTC
TRBV9	NA	NA	14	TRBJ2-7	CASSPGGRGHEQYF	TGTGCCAGCAGCCCCGGGGGGCGAGGGCACGAGCAGTACTTC
TRBV5-5	NA	TRBD2	14	TRBJ2-2	CASSWRGDTGELFF	TGTGCCAGCAGCTGGCGGGGGGACACCGGGGAGCTGTTTTTT
TRBV5-1	NA	NA	16	TRBJ1-1	CASSHGLKQGNTEAFF	TGCGCCAGCAGCCATGGGCTGAAACAGGGGAACACTGAAGCTTTCTTT
TRBV19	NA	NA	16	TRBJ1-3	CASSPLSGGSGNTIYF	TGTGCCAGTAGCCCTCTCTCGGGGGGCTCTGGAAACACCATATATTTT
TRBV10-1	NA	TRBD1	13	TRBJ1-1	CASRRDRNTEAFF	TGCGCCAGCCGTAGGGACAGGAACACTGAAGCTTTCTTT
TRBV7-9	NA	TRBD1	13	TRBJ2-7	CASSAAPDRAMYF	TGTGCCAGCAGCGCCGCCCCGGACAGGGCGATGTACTTC
TRBV27	NA	TRBD1	14	TRBJ1-5	CASSLQTGGQPQHF	TGTGCCAGCAGTTTACAGACAGGGGGTCAGCCCCAGCATTTT
TRBV15	NA	TRBD1	16	TRBJ2-2	CATSARDRASTGELFF	TGTGCCACCAGCGCCCGGGACAGGGCGAGCACCGGGGAGCTGTTTTTT
TRBV6-2/TRBV6-3	few	NA	15	TRBJ2-7	CASSYPPGQTDGQYF	TGTGCCAGCAGTTACCCCCCTGGACAGACCGACGGGCAGTACTTC
TRBV7-2	NA	TRBD1	16	TRBJ1-1	CASSLQTGVSNTEAFF	TGTGCCAGCAGCTTACAGACAGGGGTTTCGAACACTGAAGCTTTCTTT
TRBV6-5	NA	NA	13	TRBJ1-1	CASSFNINTEAFF	TGTGCCAGCAGTTTCAACATCAACACTGAAGCTTTCTTT
TRBV18	NA	TRBD1	16	TRBJ2-6	CASSPTGVTGANVLTF	TGTGCCAGCTCACCCACAGGGGTGACTGGGGCCAACGTCCTGACTTTC
TRBV7-8	few	TRBD2	14	TRBJ2-7	CASSLSGMTYEQYF	TGTGCCAGCAGCCTTAGCGGGATGACCTACGAGCAGTACTTC
TRBV19	NA	TRBD1	15	TRBJ1-5	CASSMGTGKGQPQHF	TGTGCCAGTAGTATGGGGACAGGGAAGGGTCAGCCCCAGCATTTT
TRBV5-1	once	TRBD1	16	TRBJ1-1	CASSLVRTGGGTEAFF	TGCGCCAGCAGCTTGGTAAGGACAGGGGGCGGCACTGAAGCTTTCTTT
TRBV7-3	NA	TRBD1	15	TRBJ2-3	CASSLGQGTTDTQYF	TGTGCCAGCAGTCTGGGACAGGGGACCACAGATACGCAGTATTTT
TRBV30	many	NA	14	TRBJ2-7	CAWSEGVGSYEQYF	TGTGCCTGGAGTGAGGGAGTAGGGTCGTACGAGCAGTACTTC
TRBV18	NA	NA	17	TRBJ2-1	CASSESQGTPPTNEQFF	TGTGCCAGCTCAGAGTCTCAGGGGACACCCCCAACGAATGAGCAGTTCTTC
TRBV27	few	TRBD2	16	TRBJ2-1	CASSTPTSGRNNEQFF	TGTGCCAGCTCTACCCCAACTAGCGGGAGGAACAATGAGCAGTTCTTC
TRBV27	NA	TRBD1	16	TRBJ1-6	CASSSTGRRWNSPLHF	TGTGCCAGCAGTTCGACAGGGCGGAGGTGGAATTCACCCCTCCACTTT
TRBV5-1	NA	NA	13	TRBJ2-1	CASSPQAYNEQFF	TGCGCCAGCAGCCCACAAGCCTACAATGAGCAGTTCTTC
TRBV11-2	NA	NA	14	TRBJ2-5	CASSLPLGKETQYF	TGTGCCAGCAGCTTACCTCTCGGTAAAGAGACCCAGTACTTC